Given below is one T cell receptor (beta chain) in context. Assay used: immunoSEQ multiplex PCR; TCRdb lists only in-frame clones, some missing. The sample includes around 730,000 clones, 70% to 90% of them seen just once. The source of the sample is a study of shared T cell receptors in the human thymus. Germline CDR1 is SGHNT and CDR2 is YYREEE (reference sequence). The length of the CDR3 is 16 residues. V shed 4 bases and J 5 bases; nucleotides not matched to a gene: 12. These same records also appear under a second study, on human thymus T cells. That investigation notes: Donors were healthy Finnish infants having corrective surgery for congenital heart defects. The thymus tissue came from resections taken during corrective heart surgery. Thymic and blood repertoires seemed to show skewed V and J gene use.

The clonotype originates from a girl less than two years old with a congenital heart defect. The V gene is TRBV5-4, the J gene TRBJ2-7; 10 bases are a match to TRBD1. Specimen: thymocytes. CDR3 residues: CASSGWEGTGEDEQYF. Here the CDR3 DNA reads TGTGCCAGCAGCGGTTGGGAGGGGACAGGGGAGGACGAGCAGTACTTC.